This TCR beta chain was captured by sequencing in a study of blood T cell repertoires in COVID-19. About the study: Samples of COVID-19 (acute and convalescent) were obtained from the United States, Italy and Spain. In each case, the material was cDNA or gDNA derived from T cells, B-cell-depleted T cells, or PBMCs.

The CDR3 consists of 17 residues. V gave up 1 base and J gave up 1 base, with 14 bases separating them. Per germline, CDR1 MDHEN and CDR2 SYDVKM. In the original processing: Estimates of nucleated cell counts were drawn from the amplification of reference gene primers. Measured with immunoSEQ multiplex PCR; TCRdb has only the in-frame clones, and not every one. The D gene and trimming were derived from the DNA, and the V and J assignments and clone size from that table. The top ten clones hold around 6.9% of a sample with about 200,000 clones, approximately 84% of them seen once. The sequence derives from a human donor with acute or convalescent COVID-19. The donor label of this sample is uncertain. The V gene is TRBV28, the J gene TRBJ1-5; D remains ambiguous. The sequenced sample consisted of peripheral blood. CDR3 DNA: TGTGCCAGCAGTTTATCGGGTTCTGGGAGAAGCAATCAGCCCCAGCATTTT. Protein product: CASSLSGSGRSNQPQHF.